This TCR beta chain was documented in a study of a mutant IDH1 vaccine in newly diagnosed glioma. Background on the study: Patients, over weeks 1, 3, 5, 7, 11, 15, 19 and 23, received a total of eight vaccinations. The initiation of vaccination occurred 4-6 weeks after radiotherapy alone, or with temozolomide cycles. Most patients had received both radiotherapy and temozolomide, the prior options being radiotherapy, temozolomide, or both.

Method: immunoSEQ multiplex PCR; TCRdb's copy keeps in-frame clones and lacks some. The sample holds approximately 64,000 clones, about 88% seen once. General study points: Pseudoprogression showed no apparent link to changes in top peripheral T cell clonotypes.

V was pared by 5 bases and J by 9 bases, with 7 bases of the junction left unmatched. Per the germline V gene, CDR1 is LNHDA and CDR2 is SQIVND (reference sequence). CDR3 length: 15 amino acids. Stated time point: week 11, during vaccination. What each vaccine dose contained was 300 ug of mutant IDH1 20-mer peptide, accompanied by topical imiquimod. On this clone: Antigen: not known.

The sequencing here drew on PBMCs, taken from a glioma patient whose treatment included an IDH1 peptide vaccine. This receptor was identified in a woman between 45 and 65 years old with glioma. The chain recombines TRBV19 with TRBJ1-6; 10 bases align to TRBD1. The CDR3 bases are TGTGCCAGTAGTCCGACAGGGGGCATCAGTTCACCCCTCCACTTT. Translating gives CASSPTGGISSPLHF.